This paragraph reports one T cell receptor (beta chain). Its antigen is undetermined. This entry is derived from a study of beta chain features in type 1 diabetes. About the study: Patients looked much like healthy donors when it came to age, gender and cell yields.

V lost 0 bases and J 3 bases, leaving 6 bases between the germline ends. The germline V gene encodes CDR1 SGHDT and CDR2 YYEEEE. The CDR3 sequence is 13 residues long. Isolation of CD4+ naive, central memory, regulatory and stem cell-like memory cells was achieved by sorting via CD45RO/CCR7/CD25/CD127/CD95/CD27. Reverse transcribing all isolated RNA meant expressed TCRB transcripts were sequenced. Measured with immunoSEQ multiplex PCR; TCRdb has only the in-frame clones, and not every one. This sample has around 240,000 clones; 9.6% occur once, and the top ten carry about 0.03%. Points from the study as a whole: Moderate yet significant TCRB CDR3 shortening was seen in Type 1 diabetes patients in all four CD4+ subsets. In patients and controls equally, PCR might favor templates that are shorter.

The sequenced material came from naive CD4+ T cells from blood. The chain carries TRBV5-6 and TRBJ1-2; D uncertain. This clonotype originated in a woman under 30 in good health. For the CDR3, the DNA is TGTGCCAGCAGCTTGGATAGATACTATGGCTACACCTTC. As protein: CASSLDRYYGYTF. Together with reference TRBV5-6 and TRBJ1-2, the CDR3 gives the full variable domain: DAGVTQSPTHLIKTRGQQVTLRCSPKSGHDTVSWYQQALGQGPQFIFQYYEEEERQRGNFPDRFSGHQFPNYSSELNVNALLLGDSALYLCASSLDRYYGYTFGSGTRLTVV.